This T cell receptor beta chain was identified during a study of CD8+ T cells in alopecia areata. Findings and limits, study-wide: Affected scalp, especially in alopecia totalis/universalis, had a higher clonality than normal scalp did. TCR sharing across patients was less clear than in mice, possibly HLA-related.

Germline assignment: CDR1 MDHEN and CDR2 SYDVKM. This CDR3 region has 13 residues. V lost 9 bases and J 3 bases, leaving 14 bases between the germline ends. Comments on this clone: Antigen unknown.

Following RNA extraction, reverse transcription yielded cDNA that acted as the sequencing template. The method was immunoSEQ multiplex PCR; TCRdb's version includes in-frame clones alone and lacks a portion of them. The data contain over 85,000 clones, less than 50% of them seen just once; the ten biggest clones take up about 0.79%. Sequencing was performed on CD4+ T cells sorted from blood. This clonotype was obtained from a human donor with alopecia areata. The genes are TRBV28 and TRBJ1-2, with D perhaps matching TRBD1 (6 bases). As DNA, the CDR3 is TGTGCCAGTGGACAGACACTAGACTATGGCTACACCTTC. Amino acid sequence: CASGQTLDYGYTF.